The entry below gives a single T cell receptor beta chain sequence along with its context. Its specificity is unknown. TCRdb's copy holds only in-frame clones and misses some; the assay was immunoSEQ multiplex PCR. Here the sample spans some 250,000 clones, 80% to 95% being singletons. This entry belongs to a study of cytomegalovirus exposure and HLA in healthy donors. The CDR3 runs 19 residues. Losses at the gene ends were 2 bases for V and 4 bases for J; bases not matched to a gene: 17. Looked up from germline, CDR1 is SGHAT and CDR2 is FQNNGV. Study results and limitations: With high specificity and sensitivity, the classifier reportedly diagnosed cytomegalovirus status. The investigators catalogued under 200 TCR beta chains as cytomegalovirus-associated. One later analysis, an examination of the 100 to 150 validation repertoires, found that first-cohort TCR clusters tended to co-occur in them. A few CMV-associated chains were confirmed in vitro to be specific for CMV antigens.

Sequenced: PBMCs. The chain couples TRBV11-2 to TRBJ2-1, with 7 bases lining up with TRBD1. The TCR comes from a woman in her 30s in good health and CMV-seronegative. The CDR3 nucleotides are TGTGCCAGCAGCTTAAGAGGGAACCCCAGGGGGAAGGCTTACAATGAGCAGTTCTTC. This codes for CASSLRGNPRGKAYNEQFF.